These T cell receptor beta chains were read from a single sample in a study of T cells in Graves' hyperthyroidism and ophthalmopathy. TCRdb analysed the multiplex PCR reads with MiXCR anew, one entry per CDR3 protein. The profile covers a few hundred thousand distinct CDR3 sequences, with around 42% appearing a single time and approximately 8.4% taken by the ten largest. The sample taken for sequencing was peripheral blood or thyroid tissue (not recorded which). The receptors originated from a young woman with Graves' hyperthyroidism. Each CDR3 is given with its conserved first and last residue. A D gene is named only where the DNA matches it firmly. Clone size is not always given. Where it is, it says once, few, many or a class for expanded clones.

clone_size,d_call,j_call,v_call,cdr3_nt,cdr3_aa
-,TRBD1,TRBJ1-4,TRBV7-9,TGTGCCAGCAGCCCCGGGGGGAAAAGGGACAGTAATGAGGGGGAACTGTTTTTT,CASSPGGKRDSNEGELFF
many,TRBD2,TRBJ2-7,TRBV3-1,TGTGCCAGCAGCCAAGATGGGGGCCTAGCGGGCGAGCAGTACTTC,CASSQDGGLAGEQYF
-,-,TRBJ1-4,TRBV20-1,TGCAGTGCGCCGCAGGGCGTTTCGGGAAAACTGTTTTTT,CSAPQGVSGKLFF
many,-,TRBJ2-5,TRBV12-3/TRBV12-4,TGTGCCAGCAGTTTTCAGGACAACCAAGAGACCCAGTACTTC,CASSFQDNQETQYF
many,-,TRBJ2-5,TRBV7-2,TGTGCCAGCAGCTCCACTGGGAACCGTAAAGAGACCCAGTACTTC,CASSSTGNRKETQYF
-,-,TRBJ2-2,TRBV7-3,TGTGCCAGCCCCAGGGTTAGCGGGGAGCTGTTTTTT,CASPRVSGELFF
many,-,TRBJ1-1,TRBV7-2,TGTGCCAGCAGCCTGACGACGGCAAACACTGAAGCTTTCTTT,CASSLTTANTEAFF
few,TRBD2,TRBJ2-7,TRBV7-9,TGTGCCAGCAGCTTAGTGGAGACTAGCGGCTCCTACGAGCAGTACTTC,CASSLVETSGSYEQYF
many,TRBD2,TRBJ2-5,TRBV20-1,TGCAGTGCTAGACCCACTAGCGGGAAAGAGACCCAGTACTTC,CSARPTSGKETQYF
-,TRBD1,TRBJ1-1,TRBV15,TGTGCCACCAGCAGGTTCCGGGACAGGGGGAGGGCTAACACTGAAGCTTTCTTT,CATSRFRDRGRANTEAFF
-,TRBD2,TRBJ2-1,TRBV7-2,TGTGCCAGCGCCCTGAGGGAGGGAATCTATGAGCAGTTCTTC,CASALREGIYEQFF
many,-,TRBJ1-1,TRBV5-8,TGTGCCAGCAGCTTTCAACCGAACACTGAAGCTTTCTTT,CASSFQPNTEAFF
few,-,TRBJ2-2,TRBV7-7,TGTGCCAGCAGCCTAGACATTTCTGGGGCCGGGGAGCTGTTTTTT,CASSLDISGAGELFF
-,-,TRBJ1-2,TRBV25-1,TGTGCCAGCAGTGATCACAGGGCTTTGGACGACTATGGCTACACCTTC,CASSDHRALDDYGYTF
-,TRBD1,TRBJ1-2,TRBV2,TGTGCCAGCATCCACCGGGACAGCTTTAACTATGGCTACACCTTC,CASIHRDSFNYGYTF
-,TRBD1,TRBJ1-1,TRBV9,TGTGCCAGCGGCAGGACAGGCCACACTGAAGCTTTCTTT,CASGRTGHTEAFF
-,TRBD1,TRBJ1-2,TRBV29-1,TGCAGTGCCAGCACCGAGACAGGGAATGGCTACACCTTC,CSASTETGNGYTF
once,-,TRBJ2-1,TRBV7-9,TGTGCCAGCAGCTCCGGAGGGAGCAATGAGCAGTTCTTC,CASSSGGSNEQFF
-,-,TRBJ2-2,TRBV29-1,TGCAGCGTTGAAGGCAGGGGAAGGGAGCTGTTTTTT,CSVEGRGRELFF
many,-,TRBJ2-7,TRBV6-2/TRBV6-3,TGTGCCAGCAACGGGGAATCCTACGAGCAGTACTTC,CASNGESYEQYF
-,-,TRBJ1-5,TRBV20-1,TGCAGTGCTAGCGTAGACAGAGGCAATTCACCCCAGCATTTT,CSASVDRGNSPQHF
-,TRBD2,TRBJ2-2,TRBV24-1,TGTGCCACCAGTGGTTGGGGACTAGCGGGACAGCCCAACACTCCCTACACCGGGGAGCTGTTTTTT,CATSGWGLAGQPNTPYTGELFF
-,-,TRBJ2-7,TRBV30,TGTGCCTGGAGGTCCTTTCGCGAGAGGGGACTGGAGCAGTACTTC,CAWRSFRERGLEQYF
-,TRBD2,TRBJ2-5,TRBV7-2,TGTGCCAGCAGCTTAGTGGGCGGGAGAGTTGGAGATACGCAGTACTTC,CASSLVGGRVGDTQYF
few,TRBD2,TRBJ2-3,TRBV6-5,TGTGCCAGCAGTGGACTAGCGGGAGGGAACACAGATACGCAGTATTTT,CASSGLAGGNTDTQYF
many,TRBD2,TRBJ2-5,TRBV7-2,TGTGCCAGCAGCTTAATTGTTAGCGGGAGGAAAGAGACCCAGTACTTC,CASSLIVSGRKETQYF
-,-,TRBJ2-7,TRBV12-3/TRBV12-4,TGTGCCAGCAGTTTGAGGACGGCGAATTACGAGCAGTACTTC,CASSLRTANYEQYF
-,-,TRBJ2-5,TRBV5-8,TGCGCCAGCAGCCGAGGCGGGCCGGGGGAACAGCCCCAGTACTTC,CASSRGGPGEQPQYF
many,-,TRBJ2-3,TRBV15,TGTGCCACCAGCAGAGATATGGGCCCGGGACTCCTTCTCGATACGCAGTATTTT,CATSRDMGPGLLLDTQYF
many,-,TRBJ1-6,TRBV5-6,TGTGCCAGCAGTCTCTTCAGGGAAACTTCACCCCTCCACTTT,CASSLFRETSPLHF
few,TRBD1,TRBJ2-5,TRBV11-3,TGTGCCAGCAGCCTTTATCCCTACGGACAGGGGGATCGGGAGACCCAGTACTTC,CASSLYPYGQGDRETQYF
-,-,TRBJ1-1,TRBV2,TGTGCCAGCAGGGGTCTCGATGCGAACACTGAAGCTTTCTTC,CASRGLDANTEAFF
-,TRBD1,TRBJ1-2,TRBV29-1,TGCAGCGTTGAAGGTTCAAACCGACAGGGTAATAAGGCCGACGGCTACACCTTC,CSVEGSNRQGNKADGYTF
many,-,TRBJ1-2,TRBV29-1,TGCAGCGTGGAAACCCAAGGATTTAACTATGGCTACACCTTC,CSVETQGFNYGYTF
many,TRBD2,TRBJ2-5,TRBV6-4,TGTGCCAGCCGACTAGCGGGAGGGGAGACCCAGTACTTC,CASRLAGGETQYF
many,-,TRBJ2-2,TRBV7-3,TGTGCCAGCAGCTTTTTCACAGAGGGGCCGAGCGGGCTGTTTTTT,CASSFFTEGPSGLFF
-,-,TRBJ2-7,TRBV29-1,TGCAGCTCCGCTACAGGGATGGCCTACGAGCAGTACTTC,CSSATGMAYEQYF
-,TRBD2,TRBJ2-5,TRBV12-3/TRBV12-4,TGTGCCAGCAGACGGGACAGAGCGACTAGCGGGAGGTTCGAGACCCAGTACTTC,CASRRDRATSGRFETQYF
-,TRBD1,TRBJ1-5,TRBV2,TGTGCCAGCAGCGCCGGGACAGGGGGTTGGAATGAGCCCCAGCATTTT,CASSAGTGGWNEPQHF
many,-,TRBJ2-2,TRBV6-1,TGTGCCAGCAGTGGGGCCCTCGGGGAGCTGTTTTTT,CASSGALGELFF
many,TRBD2,TRBJ2-3,TRBV15,TGTGCCACCAGCAGAGATTGGGGGGAGGGAAGCACAGATACGCAGTATTTT,CATSRDWGEGSTDTQYF
-,TRBD1,TRBJ2-2,TRBV20-1,TGCAGTGCTAGAGATCACGGGACAGGGCTTTTT,CSARDHGTGLF
many,-,TRBJ1-1,TRBV6-2/TRBV6-3,TGTGCCAGCAGTCCCCTGGACACTGAAGCTTTCTTT,CASSPLDTEAFF
few,-,TRBJ1-2,TRBV2,TGTGCCAGCAGTGAATTTTATAACTATGGCTACACCTTC,CASSEFYNYGYTF
many,-,TRBJ1-1,TRBV3-1,TGTGCCAGCAGCCAAGTACCCTTGGGCACTGAAGCTTTCTTT,CASSQVPLGTEAFF